The T cell receptor (beta chain) under discussion was sequenced for a study of cytomegalovirus exposure and HLA in healthy donors (dated by TCRdb to between 2016 and 2019). About the investigation overall: An earlier analysis of roughly 630 of the donors reported about 250 Gb of sequence data and some 100 million unique TCR beta sequences from about 200 million T cells. In the later analysis, no new phenotypic data were used to find candidate immune exposures; instead, reliance was placed on TCR beta sequences and their occurrence across donors. To predict cytomegalovirus infection status, the study combined high-throughput TCR immunosequencing, statistical association of individual TCRs with disease status, and machine learning. The T cell repertoires of under 700 subjects were profiled by immunosequencing and related to cytomegalovirus serostatus. A later analysis re-examined previously published TCR beta repertoires from 500 to 700 donors and added high-resolution HLA genotyping to investigate patterns of TCR occurrence. The study was designed to test whether signatures of past pathogen exposure could be identified by cataloging public T cell receptors. Along with the 666-subject first cohort, a separate validation cohort of 120 different subjects was used. Donor age, sex, ethnicity and CMV serostatus were compiled together with the repertoire data. All discovery cohort repertoires had been generated using a single sequencing platform. Four or five DR-DQ haplotypes were handled as single units for association and clustering because linkage in the cohort was strong. Class I and class II HLA loci were covered by the typing at four-digit resolution. The number of donors typed differed by locus, with roughly 620-630 for A, B, C, DRB1 and DQB1, roughly 550 for DQA1, 600 to 610 for DPA1, and around 450 for DPB1. Across 300 to 500 genotyped donors of the cohort, an average of roughly 200,000 unique TCR beta nucleotide sequences per donor were sequenced, and roughly a sixth of those sequences were non-productive. A later genetic analysis used genome-wide SNP genotypes for about 65% of the roughly 700 donors, treating that subset as a discovery cohort. Of the 398 genotyped donors, around 81% fell in the genetic ancestry cluster associated with self-reported Caucasian donors. Approximately 310 gigabases of sequencing data and approximately 85 million unique TCR sequences were included in an early release covering 550 to 650 HLA-typed donors. An earlier analysis of some 500 of the donors used high-throughput TCR beta sequencing to judge whether each TCR beta V gene segment behaved as functional or pseudogenic.

Findings and caveats that apply to the study as a whole: Several of the top co-occurrence clusters appeared to be linked to parvovirus B19, influenza, CMV and Epstein-Barr virus, according to a later analysis. Only TCR beta chains were sequenced in this cohort, and the absence of alpha or paired-chain data limited detectable features. In the study, 150 to 200 TCR beta chains were listed as associated with cytomegalovirus. The presence/absence analyses assumed that sequencing depth was roughly uniform across donors, and that assumption may not be true. Correlated functional status among segregating V segments might be attributable to linkage disequilibrium, but an unknown experimental factor could not be ruled out. HLA typing was unavailable for some donors at each locus, so association tests used only the typed subset. Across donors, most TCR sequences were observed very rarely, whereas some public TCRs were present in many individuals. The authors suggested that the approach could potentially be generalized to other disease states and immunological phenotypes. In a later analysis, some 18,000 TCR beta sequences were associated with specific HLA alleles at a false discovery rate of 0.05. CMV serostatus was the only immune exposure information available for the cohort. In vitro tests confirmed that a few of the cytomegalovirus-associated TCR beta chains recognize cytomegalovirus antigens. A further reported finding was that TCR beta sequences accurately predicted the HLA-A and HLA-B alleles for most subjects in the first cohort. An association between a missense DCLRE1C variant and V-gene and J-gene trimming of TCR beta chains was found in a later genetic analysis and replicated in an independent cohort. The classifier was reported to diagnose cytomegalovirus status with high specificity and sensitivity in both the original and validation cohorts. Fewer than 20 rarely observed V segments, including chromosome 9 orphons, were excluded from the earlier analysis of approximately 500 of the donors because counts were too low. The sequencing pipeline was judged likely to have produced a cluster of highly shared sequence variants as a technical artifact. A later analysis found that HLA-associated TCR beta chains were more clonally expanded and had lower generation probabilities than equally common non-associated chains. A later analysis found that TCR association rates varied across HLA loci, with DRB1 alleles showing the most associated TCRs and HLA-C alleles the fewest. A later genetic analysis reported fewer N-insertions in productive TCRs among donors in an Asian-associated ancestry cluster than the roughly 700-donor mean. A later analysis found that most CMV-associated TCR beta chains appeared HLA-restricted, with HLA associations seemingly driven largely by CMV exposure. The 87-base-pair reads could not distinguish some IMGT-functional V segments, including TRBV6-2 and TRBV6-3, so those segments were excluded. An earlier analysis of several hundred of the donors showed that most TCR beta V segments appeared in productive rearrangements either about 87% or about 30% of the time, which broadly matched IMGT annotations. Strong co-occurrence of HLA alleles, especially DR and DQ, made assigning TCR associations to individual alleles difficult.

The cohort was made up of approximately 700 healthy bone marrow donors. Cohort members were all nominally healthy when sampled, although unrecorded immune exposures were likely present. The donor tested CMV seronegative and was one of the 352 seronegative cohort members. Every donor gave a peripheral blood sample, and the peripheral blood mononuclear cells from that sample were used for TCR beta sequencing. The Qiagen DNeasy Blood Extraction Kit was used to extract genomic DNA from the blood cell samples. Receptor libraries were prepared by the immunoSEQ multiplex PCR assay. The multiplex PCR relied on a mix of 60 forward primers for TCR Vbeta segments and 13 reverse primers for TCR Jbeta segments. Amplification of the CDR3 region of rearranged TCR beta genes was performed with a multiplex PCR assay on genomic DNA. On the Illumina HiSeq System, the amplified TCR beta libraries were sequenced as 87-base-pair reads. Per the source publication's procedure: Across the 500 to 700 repertoires, a later analysis counted tens of millions of unique TCR beta chains, about 10 million of which were shared by at least two donors. Raw reads were error-corrected and collapsed into unique sequences by a nearest-neighbor algorithm in which closely related sequences were merged to remove PCR and sequencing errors. To assign V, D and J gene segments, CDR3 sequences were aligned to IMGT reference sequences. For a sequence to be retained, a match of at least six nucleotides was required to both a V gene segment and a J gene segment. A rearrangement was called productive if the CDR3 had no stop codons and remained in frame with V and J, and every other rearrangement was called non-productive. Following IMGT convention, CDR3 was defined as the stretch from the second conserved V-encoded cysteine to the conserved J-encoded phenylalanine. In an earlier analysis of around 640 of the donors, sequences lacking an unambiguous match to a single V gene segment were excluded. In an earlier analysis of 587 of the donors, V segments were called functional above 56.7% productive rearrangements and were called segregating when the between-donor standard deviation exceeded 5%. A statistical classification framework was built to diagnose cytomegalovirus status from the catalog of TCR beta chain sequences. V and J gene assignment, in a later analysis, came from comparing TCR nucleotide sequences with IMGT/GENE-DB human TR gene sequences. In a later analysis, CDR3 sequences and most-parsimonious VDJ recombination scenarios were assigned using the TCRdist pipeline. In a later analysis, each TCR beta chain was defined by its CDR3 amino acid sequence together with its V-gene family, and reads without a unique V-gene family were excluded. A later analysis removed 450 to 600 highly shared, low-generation-probability nucleotide sequences to deal with suspected cross-contamination and a sequencing artifact. In a later analysis, a clonal expansion index for each public chain was calculated from normalized within-repertoire ranks of inferred template counts. Generation probabilities in a later analysis came from a VDJ recombination model fitted to out-of-frame rearrangements, and those results were checked against IGoR. A later analysis scored TCR-TCR, TCR-HLA and TCR-CMV co-occurrence with hypergeometric tests, applying a repertoire-size bias correction to TCR pairs. A later analysis estimated false discovery rates by permuting HLA or CMV assignments 20 times. In a later analysis, co-occurring TCRs were grouped using DBSCAN, and TCRdist sequence similarity was added for clustering within HLA-allele-positive subsets. Repertoires with fewer than 30,000 or more than 120,000 public chains were left out of co-occurrence clustering, as were roughly five repertoires with anomalous nucleotide sharing. Not all clones reach the TCRdb copy of this immuneACCESS table, which keeps in-frame sequences only. Checked studies attribute under half of the gap to unresolved V genes and leave the rest unexplained. V and J calls plus clone size are reproduced from that table; the DNA served to infer D and trimming. The sample table shows approximately 120,000 clones, and 60% to 85% are seen once. The ten largest clones represent 2.5% to 3.5% of the sample.

The germline V gene sets CDR1 to KGHSH and CDR2 to LQKENI. Trimming costs V 3 bases and J 0 bases, and their ends lie 10 bases apart. Spanning cysteine to phenylalanine, the CDR3 consists of 15 amino acids. Only the CDR3 DNA is retained, 45 bases long and in frame from the first base. A word on this clone: Its antigen is not yet known. Per-base quality was not reported, and no clone a single base away is much larger than it.

This sequence uses TRBV18 and TRBJ2-3, with an unclear D gene assignment. This receptor was identified in a man younger than 45 in good health and CMV-seronegative. Sequenced sample: PBMCs. The sequence in DNA is TGTGCCAGCTCACCCTTACGGTCTAGCACAGATACGCAGTATTTT. It is translated as CASSPLRSSTDTQYF.